One sample yielded the 26 T cell receptor beta chains listed below, sequenced in a study of blood T cell repertoires in COVID-19. Sequencing used immunoSEQ multiplex PCR; TCRdb keeps in-frame clones, though not all of them. Of approximately 110,000 clones listed, approximately 80% are singletons. Sequenced sample: peripheral blood. Receptors originate from a man between 65 and 80 years old with active or convalescent COVID-19.

This clone has just one count. The chain employs TRBV6-5 and TRBJ2-7; 10 nucleotides match TRBD2. Germline-derived CDR1 and CDR2 are MNHEY and SVGAGI. With 6 bases clipped from V and 6 bases from J, the junction kept 5 bases outside the gene matches. This CDR3 spans 13 amino acids. The CDR3 spells CASRASGRVEQYF. DNA for the CDR3: TGTGCCAGCAGGGCTAGCGGGAGAGTCGAGCAGTACTTC.

This clone was seen a few times. The genes are TRBV28 and TRBJ1-2; no firm D call. The length of the CDR3 is 14 residues. Germline-derived CDR1 and CDR2 are MDHEN and SYDVKM. V lost 5 bases to trimming and J lost 1 base, with 11 bases between them. CDR3 sequence reads: CASSLLTVNYGYTF. CDR3 sequence (DNA): TGTGCCAGCAGTCTTCTAACAGTTAACTATGGCTACACCTTC.

The chain is built from TRBV20-1 and TRBJ1-4; 7 positions agree with TRBD1. V was clipped by 3 bases and J by 11 bases; unmatched bases: 18. Germline V gene sequence: CDR1 DFQATT, CDR2 SNEGSKA (reference sequence). This CDR3 has 16 amino acids. Here the CDR3 DNA reads TGCAGTGCTAGTGGGGACAGTCGAGAGGGCCTTGATAAACTGTTTTTT. Translated: CSASGDSREGLDKLFF.

This clone appeared a single time. The V call is TRBV9, the J call TRBJ2-3; TRBD2 is a possible D gene (6 bases). CDR1 is SGDLS, CDR2 YYNGEE, per germline. Trimming left V 0 bases short and J 2 bases short, with 10 bases between. The CDR3 runs 15 residues. The CDR3 DNA reads as TGTGCCAGCAGCGTAGTGGAGGGAATCACAGATACGCAGTATTTT. Protein: CASSVVEGITDTQYF.

The chain has TRBV9 and TRBJ2-2; no firm D call. Trimming cost V 0 bases and J 0 bases, with 6 bases left between them. The V gene's germline CDR1 is SGDLS and CDR2 YYNGEE. The CDR3 totals 15 residues. CDR3 in amino acids: CASSVAQPNTGELFF. The CDR3 DNA sequence: TGTGCCAGCAGCGTAGCACAGCCGAACACCGGGGAGCTGTTTTTT.

CDR3 nucleotide sequence: TGTGCCAGCTCACCCAGGGGGGTGACAGGGACTTCCACCGGGGAGCTGTTTTTT. Protein product: CASSPRGVTGTSTGELFF. The chain carries TRBV18 and TRBJ2-2; the D gene is possibly TRBD1 (7 bases). The CDR3 runs to 18 residues. Between the trimmed V and J ends, which lost 3 bases and 4 bases, there was a span of 21 bases. The V gene's germline CDR1 is KGHSH and CDR2 LQKENI. The complete variable domain, with remaining parts taken from reference TRBV18 and TRBJ2-2, reads NAGVMQNPRHLVRRRGQEARLRCSPMKGHSHVYWYRQLPEEGLKFMVYLQKENIIDESGMPKERFSAEFPKEGPSILRIQQVVRGDSAAYFCASSPRGVTGTSTGELFFGEGSRLTVL.

The V call is TRBV6-5, the J call TRBJ1-3; D possibly corresponds to TRBD1 (5 bases). The CDR3 is 14 residues long. Looked up from germline, CDR1 is MNHEY and CDR2 is SVGAGI. V lost 6 bases and J lost 0, with 9 bases in between. CDR3 sequence reads: CASRGTYSGNTIYF. The CDR3 DNA sequence: TGTGCCAGCAGAGGGACTTACTCTGGAAACACCATATATTTT.

The J gene is TRBJ2-7, the V gene TRBV6-1; 11 positions agree with TRBD1. This CDR3 spans 15 amino acids. V trimming: 3 bases; J trimming: 3 bases; junction bases outside the gene matches: 4. Germline lookup yields CDR1 MNHNS and CDR2 SASEGT. Written as DNA, the CDR3 is TGTGCCAGCAGTGAGGGGGGGACAGGGGGCTACGAGCAGTACTTC. Translated: CASSEGGTGGYEQYF.

V usage is TRBV28 and J usage is TRBJ2-1; the D gene is possibly TRBD2 (6 bases). Germline CDR1 reads MDHEN; CDR2 reads SYDVKM. Trimming cost V 5 bases and J 0 bases, with 20 bases left between them. The CDR3 loop spans 18 amino acids. The DNA for the CDR3 is TGTGCCAGCAGTCCCGCGGGAACCCCGTTGAGCTCCTACAATGAGCAGTTCTTC. Its translation is CASSPAGTPLSSYNEQFF.

The chain links TRBV19 to TRBJ2-3; 9 nucleotides agree with TRBD2. J lost 6 bases, V lost 5 bases, and 6 bases had no gene match. This CDR3 spans 14 amino acids. Germline assignment: CDR1 LNHDA and CDR2 SQIVND (reference sequence). The CDR3 DNA reads TGTGCCAGTAGTTTCTTAGCGGGAGCCGATACGCAGTATTTT. It encodes CASSFLAGADTQYF.

The rearrangement joins TRBV7-2 to TRBJ2-7; maybe TRBD2 (5 bases). The CDR3 spans 13 residues. Trimming removed 5 bases at V and 6 bases at J, with 14 bases between. Germline V gives CDR1 SGHTA, CDR2 FQGNSA. The CDR3, as DNA: TGTGCCAGCAGCCTCGGACTGTCGCTCGAGCAGTACTTC. This encodes CASSLGLSLEQYF.

V gene TRBV19 combines with J gene TRBJ2-5, with D possibly matching TRBD2 (5 bases). Between the trimmed V and J ends, which lost 2 bases and 5 bases, there was a span of 9 bases. Germline V lookup: CDR1 LNHDA, CDR2 SQIVND (reference sequence). The CDR3 loop spans 13 amino acids. CDR3 protein: CASSIKRRETQYF. CDR3 DNA sequence: TGTGCCAGTAGTATAAAGCGGAGGGAGACCCAGTACTTC.

The chain has TRBV4-1 and TRBJ2-2, with 8 bases lining up with TRBD1. V lost 6 bases to trimming and J lost 1 base; unmatched junction nucleotides: 7. Germline V lookup: CDR1 MGHRA, CDR2 YSYEKL. CDR3 length: 16 amino acids. The DNA of the CDR3 is TGCGCCAGCAGGGAGACAGGGGCAGAGAACACCGGGGAGCTGTTTTTT. Translating it yields CASRETGAENTGELFF.

The J gene is TRBJ2-3, the V gene TRBV10-1; 11 bases are shared with TRBD2. The CDR3 consists of 16 residues. The trim removed 6 bases at V and 2 bases at J, leaving 7 bases unmatched. CDR1 is WNHNN and CDR2 is SYGVQD in the germline V gene (reference sequence). CDR3 in DNA: TGCGCCAGCAGGTCCGGGACTAGCGGACTCACAGATACGCAGTATTTT. Encoded protein: CASRSGTSGLTDTQYF.

This clone was found once. The V call is TRBV19, the J call TRBJ2-7; 7 bases line up with TRBD2. The CDR3 consists of 13 residues. The V segment lost 5 bases and the J segment 1 base; nucleotides outside the gene matches: 2. Germline CDR1 is LNHDA and CDR2 is SQIVND (reference sequence). For the CDR3, the DNA is TGTGCCAGTAGTCGGGGAGGGTCCTACGAGCAGTACTTC. It encodes CASSRGGSYEQYF.

The V and J genes are TRBV6-1 and TRBJ1-4; D remains unclear. From germline, CDR1 is MNHNS and CDR2 SASEGT. V shed 2 bases and J shed 7 bases, with 11 bases lying between them. The CDR3 runs to 14 residues. The DNA of the CDR3 is TGTGCCAGCAGTGAAAAAGGAGGGATTGAAAAACTGTTTTTT. Amino acids: CASSEKGGIEKLFF.

V and J are TRBV10-2 and TRBJ1-6; 10 bases are a match to TRBD1. The germline CDR1 and CDR2 sequences are WSHSY and SAAADI. This CDR3 region has 16 residues. With V trimmed by 6 bases and J by 7 bases, 9 bases remained unmatched. The CDR3 DNA follows: TGCGCCAGCAGAACTATTATGGGACAGGGGAATTCACCCCTCCACTTT. Its protein product is CASRTIMGQGNSPLHF.

The chain combines TRBV3-1 (or the pseudogene TRBV3-2) with TRBJ2-7; possible D gene TRBD2, 6 bases. Germline V lookup: CDR1 LGHDT, CDR2 YNNKEL (reference sequence). The CDR3 consists of 16 residues. V lost 0 bases to trimming and J lost 1 base, with 13 bases between them. Here the CDR3 DNA reads TGTGCCAGCAGCCAAGATAGCGGAGCCGGGTCCTACGAGCAGTACTTC. Protein product: CASSQDSGAGSYEQYF.

This chain links TRBV6-5 with TRBJ2-1; D perhaps matches TRBD1 (6 bases). V lost 6 bases and J 3 bases, leaving 15 bases between the germline ends. The CDR3 consists of 15 residues. The germline V gene has CDR1 MNHEY and CDR2 SVGAGI. CDR3 amino acids: CASRTQPQGYNEQFF. The CDR3 DNA is TGTGCCAGCAGGACTCAGCCACAGGGCTACAATGAGCAGTTCTTC.

The gene calls are TRBV2 and TRBJ2-5; D not resolved. V was shortened by 1 base and J by 3 bases, with 9 bases between the two germline ends. Germline V gives CDR1 SNHLY, CDR2 FYNNEI. This CDR3 spans 14 amino acids. This CDR3 reads CASSEELVKETQYF. The CDR3, as DNA: TGTGCCAGCAGTGAAGAGCTAGTTAAAGAGACCCAGTACTTC.

This chain joins TRBV24-1 and TRBJ1-1; D possibly corresponds to TRBD1 (5 bases). V gave up 3 bases and J gave up 2 bases, with 12 bases separating them. The CDR3 runs to 15 residues. Germline assignment: CDR1 KGHDR and CDR2 SFDVKD. CDR3: CATSDTGDPNTEAFF. The CDR3 DNA follows: TGTGCCACCAGTGATACAGGCGACCCCAACACTGAAGCTTTCTTT.

This chain joins TRBV28 and TRBJ2-7, with 9 bases that match TRBD1. This CDR3 is 12 amino acids long. The V gene's germline CDR1 is MDHEN and CDR2 SYDVKM. V dropped 8 bases and J dropped 4; count of bases not matched to a gene: 3. The CDR3 spells CASLGTGYEQYF. The CDR3 coding sequence is TGTGCCAGCCTCGGGACAGGGTACGAGCAGTACTTC.

A remark on this clone: One end of the junction fails to match germline, which may point to a read error. The chain links TRBV7-7 to TRBJ2-5; 9 nucleotides align to TRBD2. Germline loops: CDR1 SSHAT, CDR2 FNYEAQ (reference sequence). This CDR3 is built from 13 residues. The CDR3 DNA sequence: TGTGCTAGCAGCTTGAGCGGGGGGGAGACCCAGTACTTC. As protein: CASSLSGGETQYF.

This clone was seen a handful of times. The chain employs TRBV29-1 and TRBJ1-2, with 8 bases lining up with TRBD1. The germline V gene encodes CDR1 SQVTM and CDR2 ANQGSEA. V shed 5 bases and J 3 bases; nucleotides not matched to a gene: 2. The CDR3 runs 12 residues. This chain's CDR3 is CSVSGQDYGYTF. The CDR3 DNA follows: TGCAGCGTTTCGGGACAGGACTATGGCTACACCTTC.

In its sample, this clone was seen once. The rearrangement uses TRBV15 and TRBJ2-7; perhaps TRBD1 as D (6 bases). The CDR3 totals 15 residues. The V end was cut by 1 base, the J end by 3 bases, with 13 bases between. Germline V gives CDR1 LNHNV, CDR2 YYDKDF (reference sequence). The CDR3 DNA follows: TGTGCCACCAGCAGAGTACAGGGTACGGGCTACGAGCAGTACTTC. It translates to CATSRVQGTGYEQYF.

This clone is a singleton in its sample. The CDR3: CASSVDGEVRETQYF. The CDR3 DNA is TGTGCCAGCAGCGTAGATGGGGAGGTGAGGGAGACCCAGTACTTC. The genes are TRBV9 and TRBJ2-5; tentative D call: TRBD2 (6 bases). Germline CDR1 and CDR2: SGDLS and YYNGEE. The V end lost 0 bases, the J end lost 5 bases, and 14 bases lay between the germline ends. The CDR3 is 15 residues long.